This T cell receptor (beta chain) originates from a study of T cell responses to AZD1222 COVID-19 vaccine. This clone was observed a single time. As yet, its antigen is unknown. Germline V gene data show CDR1 as MNHNS and CDR2 as SASEGT. The CDR3 sequence is 14 residues long. Between the trimmed V and J ends, which lost 2 bases and 9 bases, there was a span of 14 bases. Profiling relied on immunoSEQ multiplex PCR, and the TCRdb table lists in-frame clones only, not all of them. The table records tens of thousands of clones, around 91% of them present only once. Notes on the study in general: Unmutated variant regions are reportedly the target of nearly half of TCRs that are spike-specific. CD4 TCRs linked to vaccination spanned spike, dominating at 160-218 and 743-854.

The clonotype originates from an adult who received the AZD1222 COVID-19 vaccine. The material sequenced was peripheral blood, taken 28 days after the second AZD1222 dose. The chain couples TRBV6-1 to TRBJ1-3; D call uncertain. The DNA of the CDR3 is TGTGCCAGCAGTGAACGGGCGGGCGTTGGCACCATATATTTT. It yields the protein CASSERAGVGTIYF.